Below are 6 T cell receptor beta chains sequenced from a single sample in a study of blood T cell repertoires in COVID-19. TCRdb's copy holds only in-frame clones and misses some; the assay was immunoSEQ multiplex PCR. The data contain 290,000 or so clones, roughly 92% of them seen just once; the ten biggest clones take up around 2.2%. The sample comprised peripheral blood. These receptors came from a woman in her twenties or thirties with COVID-19, enrolled during active disease.

V is TRBV29-1 and J is TRBJ1-2, with TRBD1 matching over 7 bases. Trimming removed 6 bases from V and 4 bases from J; junction bases left unmatched: 5. The CDR3 consists of 12 residues. Germline CDR1 SQVTM, CDR2 ANQGSEA. CDR3 loop: CSVRGDSYGYTF. The CDR3 coding sequence is TGCAGCGTGAGGGGGGACAGCTATGGCTACACCTTC.

The chain links TRBV5-1 to TRBJ2-7; 7 bases align to TRBD1. The J segment lost 4 bases and the V segment lost 0 bases, leaving 7 bases of the junction unmatched. The CDR3 is 15 residues long. Germline V gives CDR1 SGHRS, CDR2 YFSETQ. The CDR3 loop is CASSLVTGSRYEQYF. The DNA of the CDR3 is TGCGCCAGCAGCTTGGTGACAGGGTCTAGATACGAGCAGTACTTC. The whole variable domain, remainder taken from reference TRBV5-1 and TRBJ2-7, is KAGVTQTPRYLIKTRGQQVTLSCSPISGHRSVSWYQQTPGQGLQFLFEYFSETQRNKGNFPGRFSGRQFSNSRSEMNVSTLELGDSALYLCASSLVTGSRYEQYFGPGTRLTVT.

This sequence joins TRBV5-1 and TRBJ2-7; 12 positions match TRBD2. V shed 1 base, J shed 6 bases, and the junction held 8 bases outside the gene matches. Germline lookup yields CDR1 SGHRS and CDR2 YFSETQ. The CDR3 is made up of 16 amino acids. The CDR3: CASSLTPGLAGLEQYF. The CDR3 DNA follows: TGCGCCAGCAGCTTGACGCCGGGACTAGCGGGCCTCGAGCAGTACTTC.

The chain combines TRBV5-1 with TRBJ1-2, with TRBD1 as a possible D gene (5 bases). There are 18 residues in the CDR3. Germline-derived CDR1 and CDR2 are SGHRS and YFSETQ. The V and J ends lost 0 bases and 4 bases respectively, with 22 bases between them. The CDR3 reads CASSLAYNRRAMGYGYTF. CDR3 nucleotide sequence: TGCGCCAGCAGCTTGGCCTATAACAGGAGGGCCATGGGCTATGGCTACACCTTC.

V is TRBV30 and J is TRBJ1-5; no clear D. The CDR3 sequence is 16 residues long. V was cut by 1 base and J by 6 bases, with 19 bases left in between. Germline V gene data show CDR1 as GTSNPN and CDR2 as SVGIG (reference sequence). The CDR3 loop reads CAWSASGSGVSQPQHF. DNA of the CDR3: TGTGCCTGGAGTGCCTCCGGTTCGGGTGTAAGTCAGCCCCAGCATTTT.

The chain has TRBV10-1 and TRBJ2-7; 7 bases match TRBD2. CDR1 and CDR2 from the germline V gene are WNHNN and SYGVQD (reference sequence). The CDR3 covers 17 residues. V dropped 3 bases and J dropped 5; count of bases not matched to a gene: 16. The CDR3 loop reads CASSDSTSARMLDEQYF. CDR3 DNA: TGCGCCAGCAGTGACAGTACTAGCGCGAGGATGTTGGACGAGCAGTACTTC.